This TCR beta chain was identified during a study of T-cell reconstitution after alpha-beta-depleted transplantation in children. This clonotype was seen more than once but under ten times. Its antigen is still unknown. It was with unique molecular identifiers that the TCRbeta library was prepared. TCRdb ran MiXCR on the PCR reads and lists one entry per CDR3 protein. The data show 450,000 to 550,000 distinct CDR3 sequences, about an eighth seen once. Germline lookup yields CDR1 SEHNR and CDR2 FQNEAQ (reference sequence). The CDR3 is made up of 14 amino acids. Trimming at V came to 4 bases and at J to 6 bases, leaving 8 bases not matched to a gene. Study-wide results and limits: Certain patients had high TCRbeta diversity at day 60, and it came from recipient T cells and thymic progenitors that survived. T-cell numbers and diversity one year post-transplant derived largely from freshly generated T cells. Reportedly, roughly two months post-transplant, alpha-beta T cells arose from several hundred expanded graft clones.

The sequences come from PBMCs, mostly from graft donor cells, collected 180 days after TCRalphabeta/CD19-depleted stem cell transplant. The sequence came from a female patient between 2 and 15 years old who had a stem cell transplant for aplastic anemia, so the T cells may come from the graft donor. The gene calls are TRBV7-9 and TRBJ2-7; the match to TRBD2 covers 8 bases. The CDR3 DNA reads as TGTGCCAGCAGCTCCACCGGGACTAGAAGCGAGCAGTACTTC. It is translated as CASSSTGTRSEQYF. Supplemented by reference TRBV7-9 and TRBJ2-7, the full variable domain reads DTGVSQNPRHKITKRGQNVTFRCDPISEHNRLYWYRQTLGQGPEFLTYFQNEAQLEKSRLLSDRFSAERPKGSFSTLEIQRTEQGDSAMYLCASSSTGTRSEQYFGPGTRLTVT.